The clone carrying this T cell receptor beta chain was detected many times. The antigen remains unidentified. Expressed TCRB transcripts were sequenced because the isolated RNA had all been reverse transcribed beforehand. Using immunoSEQ multiplex PCR, the repertoire was profiled, and TCRdb retains in-frame clones only, with some absent. The sample holds around 180,000 clones, 7.8% seen once. CDR3 length: 15 amino acids. The V gene lost 7 bases and the J gene lost 2 bases, with 16 bases spanning the gap. The germline V gene has CDR1 MDHEN and CDR2 SYDVKM. Central memory, naive, regulatory and stem cell-like memory CD4+ cells were sorted by CD45RO/CCR7/CD25/CD127/CD95/CD27. Sorted populations were all over 98% pure. The data were obtained in a study of beta chain features in type 1 diabetes. Study information: Across the samples, roughly 98,000,000 sorted cells were examined in total. General study points: A pattern of fewer insertions and more deletions at VDJ junctions was seen in type 1 diabetes patients. People with Type 1 diabetes carried modestly yet significantly shorter TCRB CDR3s in all four CD4+ subsets.

The V gene is TRBV28, the J gene TRBJ2-3, with D perhaps matching TRBD2 (5 bases). Sequences were obtained from central memory CD4+ T cells from blood. This TCR was recovered from a woman between 35 and 50 years old with type 1 diabetes. In nucleotides, the CDR3 is TGTGCCAGCACCCAGGCTGGTGACTACACAGATACGCAGTATTTT. Its translation: CASTQAGDYTDTQYF. Drawing the rest from reference TRBV28 and TRBJ2-3, the complete variable domain is DVKVTQSSRYLVKRTGEKVFLECVQDMDHENMFWYRQDPGLGLRLIYFSYDVKMKEKGDIPEGYSVSREKKERFSLILESASTNQTSMYLCASTQAGDYTDTQYFGPGTRLTVL.